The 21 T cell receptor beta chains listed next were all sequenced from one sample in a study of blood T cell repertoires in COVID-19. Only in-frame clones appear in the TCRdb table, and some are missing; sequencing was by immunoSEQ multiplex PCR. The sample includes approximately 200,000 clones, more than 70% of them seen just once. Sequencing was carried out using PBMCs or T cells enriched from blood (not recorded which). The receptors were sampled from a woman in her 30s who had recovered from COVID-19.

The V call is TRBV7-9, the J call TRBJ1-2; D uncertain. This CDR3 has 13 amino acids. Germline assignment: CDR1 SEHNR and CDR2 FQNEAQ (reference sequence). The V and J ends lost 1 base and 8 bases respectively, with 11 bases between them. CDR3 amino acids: CASSLGGPIGYTF. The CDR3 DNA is TGTGCCAGCAGCTTAGGAGGCCCCATCGGCTACACCTTC. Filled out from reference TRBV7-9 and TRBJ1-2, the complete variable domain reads DTGVSQNPRHKITKRGQNVTFRCDPISEHNRLYWYRQTLGQGPEFLTYFQNEAQLEKSRLLSDRFSAERPKGSFSTLEIQRTEQGDSAMYLCASSLGGPIGYTFGSGTRLTVV.

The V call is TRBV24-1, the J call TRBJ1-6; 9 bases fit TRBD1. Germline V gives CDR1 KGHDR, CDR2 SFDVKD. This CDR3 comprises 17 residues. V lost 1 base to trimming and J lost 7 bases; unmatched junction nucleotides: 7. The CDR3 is CATSDLVPGQGNSPLHF. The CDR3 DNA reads TGTGCCACCAGTGATTTAGTTCCCGGACAGGGGAATTCACCCCTCCACTTT.

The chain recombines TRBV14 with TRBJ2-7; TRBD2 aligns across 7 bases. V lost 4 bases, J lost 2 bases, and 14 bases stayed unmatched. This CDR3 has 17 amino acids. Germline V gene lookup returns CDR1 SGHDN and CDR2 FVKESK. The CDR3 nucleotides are TGTGCCAGCAGCCCTAGACCGGGACTAAAAATCGCCTACGAGCAGTACTTC. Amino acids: CASSPRPGLKIAYEQYF.

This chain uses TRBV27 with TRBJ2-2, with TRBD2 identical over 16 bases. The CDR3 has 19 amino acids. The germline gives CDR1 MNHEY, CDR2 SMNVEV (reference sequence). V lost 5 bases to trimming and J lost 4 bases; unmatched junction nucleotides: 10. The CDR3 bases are TGTGCCAGCAGTCCAAGGGGACTAGCGGGAGGGCCGGGCACCGGGGAGCTGTTTTTT. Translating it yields CASSPRGLAGGPGTGELFF.

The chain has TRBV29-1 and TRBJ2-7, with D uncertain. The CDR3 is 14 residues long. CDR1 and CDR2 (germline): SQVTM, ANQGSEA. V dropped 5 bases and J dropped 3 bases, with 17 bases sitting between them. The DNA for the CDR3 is TGCAGCGTTTACCTCGGGTCCCAAAACTACGAGCAGTACTTC. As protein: CSVYLGSQNYEQYF.

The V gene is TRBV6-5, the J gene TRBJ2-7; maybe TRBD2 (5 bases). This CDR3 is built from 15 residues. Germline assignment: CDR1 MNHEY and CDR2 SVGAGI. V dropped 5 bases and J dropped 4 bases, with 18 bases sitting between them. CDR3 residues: CASSLASRSNYEQYF. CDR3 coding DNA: TGTGCCAGCAGTCTGGCTAGCCGATCTAATTACGAGCAGTACTTC.

DNA of the CDR3: TGTGCCAGCAGCCCGCTCCGGACAGGGGGAGAAGAGACCCAGTACTTC. It translates to CASSPLRTGGEETQYF. The chain carries TRBV5-4 and TRBJ2-5, with 10 bases identical to TRBD1. Trimming cost V 4 bases and J 3 bases; bases outside gene matches: 9. Germline V gene sequence: CDR1 SGHNT, CDR2 YYREEE (reference sequence). The CDR3 is 16 amino acids.

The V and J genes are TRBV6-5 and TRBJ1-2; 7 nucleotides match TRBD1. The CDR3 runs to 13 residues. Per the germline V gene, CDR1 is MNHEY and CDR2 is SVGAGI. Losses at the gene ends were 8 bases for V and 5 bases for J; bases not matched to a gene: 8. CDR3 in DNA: TGTGCCAGCGAAGGACAGGAGCTATATGGCTACACCTTC. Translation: CASEGQELYGYTF.

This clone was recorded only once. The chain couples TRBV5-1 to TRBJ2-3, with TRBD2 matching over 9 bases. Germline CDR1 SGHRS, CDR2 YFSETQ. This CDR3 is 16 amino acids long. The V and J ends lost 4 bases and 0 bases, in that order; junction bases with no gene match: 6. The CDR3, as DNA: TGCGCCAGCAGCCCCCAAGCGGGAGGAAGCACAGATACGCAGTATTTT. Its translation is CASSPQAGGSTDTQYF.

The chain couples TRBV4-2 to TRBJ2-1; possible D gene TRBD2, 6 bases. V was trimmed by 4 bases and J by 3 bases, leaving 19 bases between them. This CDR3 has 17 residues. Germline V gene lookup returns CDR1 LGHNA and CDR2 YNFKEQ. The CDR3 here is CASSLGGWRDLYNEQFF. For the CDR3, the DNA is TGTGCCAGCAGCCTCGGAGGTTGGCGGGACCTCTACAATGAGCAGTTCTTC.

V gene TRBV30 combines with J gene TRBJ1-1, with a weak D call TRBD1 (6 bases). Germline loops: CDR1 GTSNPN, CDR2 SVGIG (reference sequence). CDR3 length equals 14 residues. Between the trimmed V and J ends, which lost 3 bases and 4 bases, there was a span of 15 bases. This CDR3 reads CAWRKGGRSTEAFF. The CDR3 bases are TGTGCCTGGAGAAAGGGGGGGAGATCCACTGAAGCTTTCTTT.

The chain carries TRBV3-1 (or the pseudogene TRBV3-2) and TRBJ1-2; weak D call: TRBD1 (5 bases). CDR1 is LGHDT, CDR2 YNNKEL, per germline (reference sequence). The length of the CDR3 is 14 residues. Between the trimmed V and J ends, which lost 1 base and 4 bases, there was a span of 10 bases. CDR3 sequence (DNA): TGTGCCAGCAGCCAAGGGGGCCAATTCTATGGCTACACCTTC. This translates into CASSQGGQFYGYTF.

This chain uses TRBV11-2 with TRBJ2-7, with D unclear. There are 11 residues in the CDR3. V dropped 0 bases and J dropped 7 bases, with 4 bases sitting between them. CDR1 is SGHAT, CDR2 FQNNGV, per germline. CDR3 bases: TGTGCCAGCAGCTTAGAGAGGGAGCAGTACTTC. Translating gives CASSLEREQYF.

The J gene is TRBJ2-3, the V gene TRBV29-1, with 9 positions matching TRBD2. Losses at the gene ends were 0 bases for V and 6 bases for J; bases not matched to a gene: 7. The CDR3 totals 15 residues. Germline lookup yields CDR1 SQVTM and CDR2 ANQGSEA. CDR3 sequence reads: CSVEDRVAGADTQYF. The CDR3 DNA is TGCAGCGTTGAAGATAGGGTAGCGGGAGCGGATACGCAGTATTTT.

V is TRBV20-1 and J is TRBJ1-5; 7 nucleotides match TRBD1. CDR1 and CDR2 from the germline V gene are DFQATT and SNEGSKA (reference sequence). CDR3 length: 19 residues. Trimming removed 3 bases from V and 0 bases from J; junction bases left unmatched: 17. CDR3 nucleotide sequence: TGCAGTGCTAGTCGGATGAGGGGACAGAGCTTCCTTAGCAATCAGCCCCAGCATTTT. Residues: CSASRMRGQSFLSNQPQHF.

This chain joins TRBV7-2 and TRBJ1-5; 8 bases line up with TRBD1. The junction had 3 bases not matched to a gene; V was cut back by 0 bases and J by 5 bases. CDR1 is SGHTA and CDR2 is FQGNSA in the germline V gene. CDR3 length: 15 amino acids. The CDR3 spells CASSLATGGHQPQHF. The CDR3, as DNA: TGTGCCAGCAGCTTAGCTACAGGGGGGCATCAGCCCCAGCATTTT.

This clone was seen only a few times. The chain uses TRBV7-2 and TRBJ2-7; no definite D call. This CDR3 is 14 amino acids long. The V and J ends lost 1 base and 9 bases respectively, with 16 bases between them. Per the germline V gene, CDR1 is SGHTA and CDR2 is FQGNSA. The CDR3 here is CASSLGGSSQGQYF. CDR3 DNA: TGTGCCAGCAGCTTAGGCGGTAGCTCCCAAGGGCAGTACTTC.

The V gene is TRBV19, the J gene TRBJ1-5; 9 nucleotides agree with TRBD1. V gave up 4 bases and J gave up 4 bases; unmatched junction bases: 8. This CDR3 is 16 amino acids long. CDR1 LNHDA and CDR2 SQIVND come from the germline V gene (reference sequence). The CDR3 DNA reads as TGTGCCAGTAGTAGGGACAGGGAGGACTTAAATCAGCCCCAGCATTTT. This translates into CASSRDREDLNQPQHF.

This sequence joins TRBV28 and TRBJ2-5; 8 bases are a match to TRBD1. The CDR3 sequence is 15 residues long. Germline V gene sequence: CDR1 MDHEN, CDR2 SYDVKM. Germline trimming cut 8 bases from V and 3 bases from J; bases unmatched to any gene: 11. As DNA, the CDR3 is TGTGCCAGCGGATTTTCAGGGGGCATTAAAGAGACCCAGTACTTC. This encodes CASGFSGGIKETQYF. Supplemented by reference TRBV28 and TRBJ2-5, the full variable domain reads DVKVTQSSRYLVKRTGEKVFLECVQDMDHENMFWYRQDPGLGLRLIYFSYDVKMKEKGDIPEGYSVSREKKERFSLILESASTNQTSMYLCASGFSGGIKETQYFGPGTRLLVL.

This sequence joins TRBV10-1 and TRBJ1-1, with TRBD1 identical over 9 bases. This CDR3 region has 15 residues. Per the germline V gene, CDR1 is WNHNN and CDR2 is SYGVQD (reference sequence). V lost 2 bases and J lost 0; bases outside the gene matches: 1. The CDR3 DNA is TGCGCCAGCAGTGAGGGGACAGGGTTGAACACTGAAGCTTTCTTT. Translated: CASSEGTGLNTEAFF.

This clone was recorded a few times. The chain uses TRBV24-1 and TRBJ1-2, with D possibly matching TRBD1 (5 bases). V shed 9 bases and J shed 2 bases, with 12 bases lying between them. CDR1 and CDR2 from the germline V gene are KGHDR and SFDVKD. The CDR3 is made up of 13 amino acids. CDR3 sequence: CATGHSRNYGYTF. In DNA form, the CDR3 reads TGTGCCACCGGACATAGCAGGAACTATGGCTACACCTTC.